The 21 T cell receptor beta chains given below trace back to one sample, sequenced in a study of shared clonotypes between healthy human individuals. TCRdb's copy holds only in-frame clones and misses some; the assay was immunoSEQ multiplex PCR. The table records roughly 410,000 clones, about 96% of them present only once. Sequences were obtained from memory CD8+ T cells sorted from blood. Described subset: CD45RO+ cells pooled with CCR7-negative TemRA cells. The receptor source for this set is a man aged 25 to 40 in good health.

J is TRBJ2-7 and V is TRBV6-1; TRBD2 agrees at 11 bases. In germline, CDR1 is MNHNS, CDR2 SASEGT. The CDR3 runs 14 residues. With V trimmed by 4 bases and J by 2 bases, 1 base remained unmatched. CDR3 loop: CASSVSGRAYEQYF. The CDR3 DNA sequence: TGTGCCAGCAGTGTTAGCGGGAGGGCCTACGAGCAGTACTTC.

The chain links TRBV11-1 to TRBJ2-5; D is ambiguous. CDR3 length equals 18 residues. Trimming took off 0 bases at V and 2 bases at J, with 19 bases between the two ends. Germline values: CDR1 SGHAT, CDR2 FQDESV (reference sequence). CDR3 loop: CASSLAPTGSLSQETQYF. The CDR3 region has the DNA TGTGCCAGCAGCTTAGCCCCCACCGGGTCCTTGTCTCAAGAGACCCAGTACTTC.

The table lists this clone with a few counts. This chain links TRBV7-8 with TRBJ1-3; 9 nucleotides agree with TRBD1. The germline V gene has CDR1 SGHVS and CDR2 FQNEAQ. The CDR3 loop spans 16 amino acids. V dropped 5 bases and J dropped 0; count of bases not matched to a gene: 5. The CDR3 loop is CASSPDRGVSGNTIYF. CDR3 in DNA: TGTGCCAGCAGCCCCGACAGGGGGGTCTCTGGAAACACCATATATTTT. Based on the CDR3 plus reference TRBV7-8 and TRBJ1-3, the full variable domain is GAGVSQSPRYKVAKRGQDVALRCDPISGHVSLFWYQQALGQGPEFLTYFQNEAQLDKSGLPSDRFFAERPEGSVSTLKIQRTQQEDSAVYLCASSPDRGVSGNTIYFGEGSWLTVV.

The V call is TRBV29-1, the J call TRBJ2-3; D unclear. CDR1 is SQVTM, CDR2 ANQGSEA, per germline. The V end lost 1 base, the J end lost 1 base, and 6 bases lay between the germline ends. The CDR3 is 13 residues long. The CDR3 is CSVEARGTDTQYF. The CDR3 DNA reads as TGCAGCGTTGAAGCTCGGGGCACAGATACGCAGTATTTT.

V gene TRBV10-3 combines with J gene TRBJ1-5; D remains ambiguous. Germline V CDR1 and CDR2: ENHRY, SYGVKD. V lost 4 bases and J 0 bases, leaving 7 bases between the germline ends. The CDR3 runs to 14 residues. The CDR3 sequence is CAISGPDSNQPQHF. The CDR3 region has the DNA TGTGCCATCAGTGGGCCAGATAGCAATCAGCCCCAGCATTTT.

This clone was found once. V gene TRBV19 combines with J gene TRBJ1-3, with D possibly TRBD1 on 5 matching bases. This CDR3 comprises 13 residues. With 3 bases removed from V and 9 bases from J, the gap between germline ends came to 12 bases. CDR1 and CDR2 (germline): LNHDA, SQIVND (reference sequence). CDR3: CASSMEGRGTIYF. The DNA for the CDR3 is TGTGCCAGTAGTATGGAGGGAAGGGGCACCATATATTTT.

This chain uses TRBV2 with TRBJ2-3; either TRBD1 or TRBD2 may supply D (5 bases each). Per the germline V gene, CDR1 is SNHLY and CDR2 is FYNNEI. V shed 1 base and J shed 0 bases, with 11 bases lying between them. CDR3 length equals 16 residues. CDR3 in amino acids: CASSEGGLTSTDTQYF. CDR3 sequence (DNA): TGTGCCAGCAGTGAAGGGGGGTTAACTAGCACAGATACGCAGTATTTT.

On this clone itself: Other DNA sequences in this sample translate to the same CDR3. The chain joins TRBV5-4 to TRBJ2-5; unclear D gene. The V gene lost 4 bases and the J gene lost 5 bases, with 12 bases spanning the gap. This CDR3 spans 13 amino acids. Germline loops: CDR1 SGHNT, CDR2 YYREEE (reference sequence). CDR3 nucleotide sequence: TGTGCCAGCAGCCTTAGAGGTGGGGAGACCCAGTACTTC. This encodes CASSLRGGETQYF.

V is TRBV10-1 and J is TRBJ2-7, with 8 bases fitting TRBD1. Germline V gene data show CDR1 as WNHNN and CDR2 as SYGVQD (reference sequence). V was clipped by 1 base and J by 0 bases; unmatched bases: 5. This CDR3 is built from 16 residues. CDR3 coding DNA: TGCGCCAGCAGTGAGTACAGGGGGACAAACTCCTACGAGCAGTACTTC. It translates to CASSEYRGTNSYEQYF.

The chain uses TRBV29-1 and TRBJ2-7, with D perhaps matching TRBD1 (6 bases). CDR1 SQVTM and CDR2 ANQGSEA come from the germline V gene. CDR3 length equals 13 residues. Trimming removed 7 bases at V and 6 bases at J, with 19 bases between. The CDR3 loop is CSAQTGSKREQYF. CDR3 bases: TGCAGCGCCCAAACAGGGTCAAAGCGCGAGCAGTACTTC.

This clone came up once. The gene calls are TRBV5-1 and TRBJ2-1; TRBD1 agrees at 7 bases. V lost 3 bases, J lost 4 bases, and 4 bases stayed unmatched. Per the germline V gene, CDR1 is SGHRS and CDR2 is YFSETQ. The CDR3 extends over 14 amino acids. CDR3 sequence (DNA): TGCGCCAGCAGCTGGGACAGCCGATACAATGAGCAGTTCTTC. This translates into CASSWDSRYNEQFF.

Remarks on this clone: The junction departs from the called germline gene at one end, perhaps through a read error. The chain is built from TRBV7-7 and TRBJ2-2; maybe TRBD2 (5 bases). This CDR3 is 14 amino acids long. Germline CDR1 and CDR2: SSHAT and FNYEAQ (reference sequence). The CDR3 spells CASSLSGLTGELFF. The CDR3 nucleotides read TGTGCTAGCAGCCTGAGCGGTTTAACCGGGGAGCTGTTTTTT.

The chain links TRBV19 to TRBJ2-7; D is unresolved. The CDR3 spans 13 residues. The germline V gene encodes CDR1 LNHDA and CDR2 SQIVND (reference sequence). V was shortened by 0 bases and J by 4 bases, with 7 bases between the two germline ends. Here the CDR3 DNA reads TGTGCCAGTAGTATAGAACCGGAGTACGAGCAGTACTTC. Translated: CASSIEPEYEQYF.

The rearrangement joins TRBV29-1 to TRBJ2-7; 9 positions match TRBD1. V lost 4 bases and J lost 6; bases outside the gene matches: 10. This CDR3 comprises 14 residues. Germline loops: CDR1 SQVTM, CDR2 ANQGSEA. The CDR3 DNA follows: TGCAGCGTTGCGCTTATGGGACAGGGTTTCGAGCAGTACTTC. This sequence encodes CSVALMGQGFEQYF.

The V and J genes are TRBV15 and TRBJ2-7; no reliable D call. The CDR3 has 16 amino acids. Trimming left V 0 bases short and J 5 bases short, with 17 bases between. The germline V gene encodes CDR1 LNHNV and CDR2 YYDKDF (reference sequence). CDR3 in amino acids: CATSRDPDVKGHEQYF. The CDR3, as DNA: TGTGCCACCAGCAGAGATCCGGACGTGAAGGGCCACGAGCAGTACTTC.

The chain recombines TRBV7-2 with TRBJ2-3, with 9 bases that match TRBD2. J was trimmed by 0 bases and V by 1 base; bases with no gene match: 5. Germline values: CDR1 SGHTA, CDR2 FQGNSA. The CDR3 covers 17 residues. The CDR3 protein is CASSLGFSGSSTDTQYF. The CDR3 DNA is TGTGCCAGCAGCTTAGGATTTAGCGGGAGCAGCACAGATACGCAGTATTTT.

The rearrangement links TRBV28 to TRBJ1-2; no definite D call. Germline CDR1 MDHEN, CDR2 SYDVKM. V lost 6 bases, J lost 8 bases, and 19 bases lay in between. This CDR3 region has 14 residues. The CDR3 DNA reads TGTGCCAGCAGCCCTACCCTGCCCACGTTGGGCTACACCTTC. It encodes CASSPTLPTLGYTF.

J is TRBJ1-5 and V is TRBV6-7; D remains ambiguous. TRBV6-7 is noted as an ORF with a role that remains uncertain. The CDR3 spans 13 residues. The ends were cut back, 2 bases at V and 2 bases at J, with 4 bases in the middle. The CDR3 bases are TGTGCCAGCAGTTACAGGGGCAATCAGCCCCAGCATTTT. Translating gives CASSYRGNQPQHF.

The rearrangement uses TRBV19 and TRBJ1-2; D gene uncertain. Germline CDR1 is LNHDA and CDR2 is SQIVND (reference sequence). The CDR3 spans 13 residues. Trimming pared 2 bases from V and 5 bases from J, leaving 9 bases between. The CDR3 nucleotides are TGTGCCAGTAGTATAAGTAGGGAGTATGGCTACACCTTC. It specifies CASSISREYGYTF.

This chain connects TRBV4-1 to TRBJ2-2; 9 nucleotides align to TRBD1. With 1 base clipped from V and 4 bases from J, the junction kept 4 bases outside the gene matches. Germline CDR1 MGHRA, CDR2 YSYEKL. The CDR3 runs to 16 residues. CDR3 amino acids: CASSQGGQGFTGELFF. CDR3 coding DNA: TGCGCCAGCAGCCAAGGGGGACAGGGCTTCACCGGGGAGCTGTTTTTT.

This chain links TRBV5-6 with TRBJ2-3; D remains ambiguous. This CDR3 region has 13 residues. CDR1 is SGHDT and CDR2 is YYEEEE in the germline V gene. With 4 bases removed from V and 2 bases from J, the gap between germline ends came to 8 bases. The CDR3: CASSPRDTDTQYF. The CDR3 coding sequence is TGTGCCAGCAGCCCCCGAGACACAGATACGCAGTATTTT.